Presented here are 2 T cell receptor beta chains from one specimen sequenced in a study of sequential checkpoint blockade in melanoma. The assay was immunoSEQ multiplex PCR, and TCRdb's table has in-frame clones only and misses some. Among some 22,000 clones listed, under 30% were seen once. Stated treatment: randomized to nivolumab then ipilimumab (arm A) or the reverse (arm B). This sample comprised tumor tissue (inferred from file names), obtained from a patient given nivolumab and ipilimumab in sequence. The receptors come from a human donor with melanoma.

This clone was detected many times. The rearrangement joins TRBV11-3 to TRBJ2-5, with a weak D call TRBD1 (5 bases). The CDR3 extends over 14 amino acids. Trimming shortened V by 5 bases and J by 5 bases, and 15 bases separated the two germline ends. CDR1 is SGHNT, CDR2 YENEEA, per germline. For the CDR3, the DNA is TGTGCCAGCAGCCAAGGGGCGTTATGGGAGACCCAGTACTTC. It is translated as CASSQGALWETQYF.

Written as DNA, the CDR3 is TGTGCCAGCAGTGTCAGCGGGGGGGCTTACAATGAGCAGTTCTTC. This encodes CASSVSGGAYNEQFF. The genes are TRBV2 and TRBJ2-1; 10 bases map to TRBD2. The V segment lost 4 bases and the J segment 4 bases; nucleotides outside the gene matches: 4. Germline-derived CDR1 and CDR2 are SNHLY and FYNNEI. The CDR3 is 15 residues long.